There are many counts of the clone carrying this T cell receptor (beta chain). The data originate from a study of radiotherapy plus CTLA-4 blockade in lung cancer. CDR3 size: 13 residues. CDR1 and CDR2 (germline): SGHDT, YYEEEE. Deletions cut 3 bases from V and 2 bases from J, with 9 bases between. TCRdb's table, derived via immunoSEQ multiplex PCR, lists solely in-frame clones and lacks some. The sample holds about 97,000 clones; around 74% are singletons and the top ten take 2.8%. Sequenced here: peripheral blood, sampled from a patient treated with radiotherapy plus ipilimumab. The rearrangement uses TRBV5-6 and TRBJ2-7; D not certain. The receptor's source is a human donor with non-small cell lung cancer who had a partial response to radiotherapy plus ipilimumab. Some clones in this sample may be carry-over from other donors' samples. The CDR3 region is CASSSVAAYEQYF. The DNA for the CDR3 is TGTGCCAGCAGCTCGGTTGCCGCCTACGAGCAGTACTTC.